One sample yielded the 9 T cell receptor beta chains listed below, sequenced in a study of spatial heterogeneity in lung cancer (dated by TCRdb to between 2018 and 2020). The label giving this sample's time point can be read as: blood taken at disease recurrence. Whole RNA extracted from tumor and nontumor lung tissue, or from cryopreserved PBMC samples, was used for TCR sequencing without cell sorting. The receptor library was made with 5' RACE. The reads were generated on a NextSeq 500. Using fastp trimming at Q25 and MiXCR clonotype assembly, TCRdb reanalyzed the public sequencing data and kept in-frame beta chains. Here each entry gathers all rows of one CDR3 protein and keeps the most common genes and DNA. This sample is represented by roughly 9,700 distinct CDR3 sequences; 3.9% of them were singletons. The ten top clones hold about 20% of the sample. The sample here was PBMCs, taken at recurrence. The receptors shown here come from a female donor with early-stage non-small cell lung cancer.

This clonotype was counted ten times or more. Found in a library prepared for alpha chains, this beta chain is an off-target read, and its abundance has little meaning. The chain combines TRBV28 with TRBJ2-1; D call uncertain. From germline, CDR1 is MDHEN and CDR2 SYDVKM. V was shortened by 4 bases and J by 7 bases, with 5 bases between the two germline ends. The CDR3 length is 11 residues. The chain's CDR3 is CASSYGNEQFF. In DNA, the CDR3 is TGTGCCAGCAGTTATGGGAATGAGCAGTTCTTC.

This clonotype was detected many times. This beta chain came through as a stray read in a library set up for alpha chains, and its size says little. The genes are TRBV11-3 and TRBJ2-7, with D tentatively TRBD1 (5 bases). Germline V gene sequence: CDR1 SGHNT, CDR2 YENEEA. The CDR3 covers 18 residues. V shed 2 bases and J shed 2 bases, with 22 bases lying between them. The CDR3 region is CASSLNPYRFKGTYEQYF. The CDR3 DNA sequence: TGTGCCAGCAGCTTAAACCCCTACAGATTTAAGGGGACCTACGAGCAGTACTTC.

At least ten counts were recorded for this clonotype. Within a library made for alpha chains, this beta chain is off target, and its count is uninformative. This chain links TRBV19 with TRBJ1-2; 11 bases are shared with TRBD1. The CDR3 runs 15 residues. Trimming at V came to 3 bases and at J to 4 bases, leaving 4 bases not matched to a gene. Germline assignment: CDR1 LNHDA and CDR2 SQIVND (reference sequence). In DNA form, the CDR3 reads TGTGCCAGTAGTATCGCCGGGACAGGGGGCTATGGCTACACCTTC. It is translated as CASSIAGTGGYGYTF.

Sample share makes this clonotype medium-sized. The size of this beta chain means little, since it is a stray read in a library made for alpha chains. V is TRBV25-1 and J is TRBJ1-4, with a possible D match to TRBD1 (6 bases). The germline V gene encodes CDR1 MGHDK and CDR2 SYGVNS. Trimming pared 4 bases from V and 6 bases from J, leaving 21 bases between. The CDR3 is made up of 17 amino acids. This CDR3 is CASSGWTARIGDEKLFF. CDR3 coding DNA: TGTGCCAGCAGTGGCTGGACAGCCCGGATAGGGGATGAAAAACTGTTTTTT.

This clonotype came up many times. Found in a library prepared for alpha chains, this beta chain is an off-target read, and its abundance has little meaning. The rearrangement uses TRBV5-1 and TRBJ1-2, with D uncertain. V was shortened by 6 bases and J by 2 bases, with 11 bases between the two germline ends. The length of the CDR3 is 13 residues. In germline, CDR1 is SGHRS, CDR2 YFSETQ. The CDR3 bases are TGCGCCAGCAAAGAGGGCGCGAACTATGGCTACACCTTC. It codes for CASKEGANYGYTF.

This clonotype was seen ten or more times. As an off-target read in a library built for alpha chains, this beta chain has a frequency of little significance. CDR3 loop: CASRRENTEAFF. The CDR3 coding sequence is TGTGCCAGCCGACGGGAGAACACTGAAGCTTTCTTT. The rearrangement links TRBV6-2 or TRBV6-3 to TRBJ1-1; D unresolved. Trimming took 8 bases from V and 1 from J, leaving 8 bases between them. The germline V gene encodes CDR1 MNHEY and CDR2 SVGEGT. This CDR3 has 12 amino acids.

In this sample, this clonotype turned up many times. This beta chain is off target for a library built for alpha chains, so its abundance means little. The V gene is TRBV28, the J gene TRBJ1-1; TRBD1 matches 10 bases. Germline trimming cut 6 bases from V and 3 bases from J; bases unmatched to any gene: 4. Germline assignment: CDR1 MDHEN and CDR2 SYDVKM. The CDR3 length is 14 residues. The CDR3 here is CASRRQGAHTEAFF. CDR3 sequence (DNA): TGTGCCAGCAGAAGACAGGGGGCTCACACTGAAGCTTTCTTT.

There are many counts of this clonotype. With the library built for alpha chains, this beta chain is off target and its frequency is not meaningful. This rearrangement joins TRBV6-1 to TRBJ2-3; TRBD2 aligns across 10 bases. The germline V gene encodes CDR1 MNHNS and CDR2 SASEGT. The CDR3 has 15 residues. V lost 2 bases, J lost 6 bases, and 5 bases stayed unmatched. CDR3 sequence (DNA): TGTGCCAGCAGTGAATTACTAGCGGGGACGGATACGCAGTATTTT. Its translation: CASSELLAGTDTQYF.

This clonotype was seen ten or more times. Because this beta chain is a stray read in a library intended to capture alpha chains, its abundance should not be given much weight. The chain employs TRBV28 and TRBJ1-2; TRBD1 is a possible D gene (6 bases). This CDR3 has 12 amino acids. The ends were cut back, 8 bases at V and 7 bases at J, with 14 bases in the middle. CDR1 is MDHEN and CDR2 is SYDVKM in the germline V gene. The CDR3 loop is CASQKRGPGYTF. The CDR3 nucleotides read TGTGCCAGCCAAAAGCGGGGGCCTGGCTACACCTTC.